This is a list of T cell receptor beta chains from one sample in a study of tumor and adjacent non-tumor tissue in lung cancer. TCRdb re-analysed the multiplex PCR reads in MiXCR, keeping a single row per CDR3 protein. Of over 100,000 distinct CDR3 sequences listed, about 61% are singletons. Sequenced: distant non-tumor lung tissue. The receptors shown here come from a man aged 55 to 69 with non-small cell lung cancer. The CDR3 runs from the conserved cysteine through the conserved F or W. A D gene is named only where the DNA matches it firmly. Rows give clone size only sometimes, using once, few, many, or a class for an expanded clone.

clone_size,v_call,d_call,j_call,cdr3_aa,cdr3_nt
many,TRBV6-6,.,TRBJ2-3,CASSSRGSTDTQYF,TGTGCCAGCAGTTCCAGAGGTAGCACAGATACGCAGTATTTT
.,TRBV6-2/TRBV6-3,.,TRBJ2-5,CSTGNPRVAGETQYF,TGTTCCACCGGCAACCCGAGGGTTGCGGGAGAGACCCAGTACTTC
few,TRBV28,.,TRBJ1-5,CASSVSGTRMNQPQHF,TGTGCCAGCAGTGTATCCGGGACACGGATGAATCAGCCCCAGCATTTT
.,TRBV11-3,TRBD2,TRBJ2-1,CASGWEGLANEQFF,TGTGCGAGCGGCTGGGAAGGACTAGCAAATGAGCAGTTCTTC
many,TRBV11-3,.,TRBJ2-1,CASSPPGGWSCNEQSF,TGTGCCAGCAGCCCACCGGGCGGTTGGTCCTGCAATGAGCAGTCCTTC
many,TRBV20-1,.,TRBJ2-3,CSAPYESTDTQYF,TGCAGTGCTCCGTACGAGTCCACAGATACGCAGTATTTT
.,TRBV12-3/TRBV12-4,.,TRBJ2-5,CACSFKWGRETQYF,TGTGCCTGCAGTTTCAAGTGGGGAAGAGAGACCCAGTACTTC
.,TRBV11-2,.,TRBJ2-7,CAGSFRKTRYEQYF,TGTGCCGGCAGCTTCCGAAAGACTAGATACGAGCAGTACTTC
.,TRBV7-2,TRBD2,TRBJ2-1,CASSLVSGRSYEQFF,TGTGCCAGCAGCTTAGTTAGCGGGAGATCCTATGAGCAGTTCTTC
.,TRBV11-2,.,TRBJ2-5,CTSSLVPPCGETQYF,TGTACCAGCAGCTTAGTCCCCCCATGTGGAGAGACCCAGTACTTC
.,TRBV11-2,.,TRBJ2-1,CASSLDRSRNEQFF,TGTGCCAGCAGCTTAGACAGGTCCCGTAATGAGCAGTTCTTC
.,TRBV7-6,.,TRBJ2-3,CASSSGRRERGDTQYF,TGTGCCAGCAGCTCCGGGCGGCGGGAGAGGGGGGATACGCAGTATTTT
.,TRBV6-2/TRBV6-3,.,TRBJ1-5,CASSYPGLGSSRPQHF,TGTGCCAGCAGTTACCCGGGTTTAGGTTCAAGCCGGCCCCAGCATTTT
many,TRBV20-1,.,TRBJ2-5,CSAKSLETQYF,TGCAGTGCAAAGAGCCTGGAGACCCAGTACTTC
few,TRBV30,.,TRBJ1-6,CAWSVGRDTYYSPLHF,TGTGCCTGGAGTGTTGGGAGGGACACCTATTATTCACCCCTCCACTTT
.,TRBV5-6,.,TRBJ2-7,CASILLRSYEQYF,TGTGCCAGCATCTTGTTACGGTCCTACGAGCAGTACTTC
.,TRBV6-6,TRBD2,TRBJ2-1,CASSQFWTSGSHEQFF,TGTGCCAGCAGCCAATTCTGGACTAGCGGGAGCCATGAGCAGTTCTTT